One sample yielded the 18 T cell receptor beta chains listed below, sequenced in a study of blood T cell repertoires in COVID-19. The repertoire was sequenced with immunoSEQ multiplex PCR; TCRdb's copy has only in-frame clones and lacks some. The sample has approximately 300,000 clones, 90% to 95% seen once. Sequences were obtained from PBMCs or T cells enriched from blood (not recorded which). These receptors were collected from a woman between 25 and 40 years old who had been exposed to COVID-19.

The genes are TRBV7-6 and TRBJ2-1, with D perhaps matching TRBD2 (5 bases). This CDR3 contains 12 residues. Germline V gene sequence: CDR1 SGHVS, CDR2 FNYEAQ. V dropped 4 bases and J dropped 7 bases, with 8 bases sitting between them. The CDR3 DNA is TGTGCCAGCAGCTCAAGAGGGAATGAGCAGTTCTTC. This translates into CASSSRGNEQFF.

The V call is TRBV24-1, the J call TRBJ2-2, with D perhaps matching TRBD2 (7 bases). The CDR3 loop spans 13 amino acids. Germline CDR1 KGHDR, CDR2 SFDVKD. Between the trimmed V and J ends, which lost 4 bases and 14 bases, there was a span of 16 bases. DNA for the CDR3: TGTGCCACCAGTGAACTGGATAGGGGGGGCCTGTTTTTT. It translates to CATSELDRGGLFF.

This chain joins TRBV2 and TRBJ1-3; 7 bases line up with TRBD1. Per the germline V gene, CDR1 is SNHLY and CDR2 is FYNNEI. CDR3 length: 16 amino acids. J gave up 2 bases and V 4 bases, and 8 bases lay outside the gene matches. CDR3: CASSGTGGLPGNTIYF. For the CDR3, the DNA is TGTGCCAGCAGTGGGACAGGAGGTCTTCCTGGAAACACCATATATTTT.

This chain links TRBV2 with TRBJ2-1; D unresolved. Germline V CDR1 and CDR2: SNHLY, FYNNEI. V lost 5 bases and J lost 7, with 15 bases in between. The CDR3 is 14 amino acids. CDR3 sequence: CASSSGPLGNEQFF. The CDR3 nucleotides are TGTGCCAGCAGTTCTGGCCCGCTAGGAAATGAGCAGTTCTTC. The full variable domain, in which reference TRBV2 and TRBJ2-1 provide the parts outside the CDR3, is EPEVTQTPSHQVTQMGQEVILRCVPISNHLYFYWYRQILGQKVEFLVSFYNNEISEKSEIFDDQFSVERPDGSNFTLKIRSTKLEDSAMYFCASSSGPLGNEQFFGPGTRLTVL.

This clone was detected once. J is TRBJ1-4 and V is TRBV7-2, with 7 nucleotides matching TRBD1. This CDR3 has 14 residues. Germline V gene data show CDR1 as SGHTA and CDR2 as FQGNSA. Trimming took 6 bases from V and 5 from J; bases not matched to a gene: 6. CDR3 sequence reads: CASRPGTDNEKLFF. The CDR3 nucleotides read TGTGCCAGCAGGCCCGGGACAGACAATGAAAAACTGTTTTTT.

This rearrangement joins TRBV24-1 to TRBJ1-1, with no clear D. The V gene's germline CDR1 is KGHDR and CDR2 SFDVKD. The CDR3 runs 16 residues. V lost 0 bases and J 0 bases, leaving 10 bases between the germline ends. The CDR3 loop is CATSDLAGSMNTEAFF. The CDR3 DNA is TGTGCCACCAGTGATTTGGCGGGAAGCATGAACACTGAAGCTTTCTTT.

V gene TRBV5-1 combines with J gene TRBJ2-3, with TRBD2 matching 16 bases. V lost 3 bases, J lost 0 bases, and 7 bases stayed unmatched. CDR1 is SGHRS, CDR2 YFSETQ, per germline. The CDR3 has 19 amino acids. The CDR3 DNA reads TGCGCCAGCAGCTGGGAACCGGGACTAGCGGGGGGGAGCACAGATACGCAGTATTTT. It is translated as CASSWEPGLAGGSTDTQYF.

Here the CDR3 reads CASSLGGPTRNSPLHF. In DNA, the CDR3 is TGTGCCAGCAGCTTGGGCGGTCCAACTAGAAATTCACCCCTCCACTTT. The rearrangement uses TRBV7-9 and TRBJ1-6; no reliable D call. The CDR3 is 16 residues long. From germline, CDR1 is SEHNR and CDR2 FQNEAQ (reference sequence). The V gene lost 3 bases and the J gene lost 7 bases, with 16 bases spanning the gap.

The V and J genes are TRBV5-4 and TRBJ1-4; tentative D call: TRBD1 (5 bases). The CDR3 runs to 15 residues. Trimming took 4 bases from V and 5 from J, leaving 15 bases between them. The germline V gene has CDR1 SGHNT and CDR2 YYREEE (reference sequence). CDR3 coding DNA: TGTGCCAGCAGCGAGTCAGGGCGGCGGAATGAAAAACTGTTTTTT. This translates into CASSESGRRNEKLFF.

The chain employs TRBV5-4 and TRBJ2-7; TRBD1 matches at 9 bases. Per the germline V gene, CDR1 is SGHNT and CDR2 is YYREEE (reference sequence). After removal of 5 bases from V and 4 bases from J, the junction contained 10 bases not matched to a gene. CDR3 length equals 15 residues. The CDR3 region is CASSRTGANPYEQYF. CDR3 nucleotide sequence: TGTGCCAGCAGTCGGACAGGGGCGAACCCATACGAGCAGTACTTC.

There are a few counts of this clone. The rearrangement links TRBV19 to TRBJ2-3; D may be TRBD2 (7 bases). Trimming removed 4 bases from V and 5 bases from J, with 13 bases in between. The CDR3 is 14 residues long. Germline values: CDR1 LNHDA, CDR2 SQIVND (reference sequence). The CDR3 spells CASSNRAGVDTQYF. CDR3 DNA sequence: TGTGCCAGTAGTAACAGGGCGGGGGTAGATACGCAGTATTTT.

The rearrangement uses TRBV5-1 and TRBJ2-3; 7 nucleotides line up with TRBD1. CDR3 size: 15 residues. Germline CDR1 reads SGHRS; CDR2 reads YFSETQ. Germline trimming cut 3 bases from V and 3 bases from J; bases unmatched to any gene: 7. The CDR3 DNA follows: TGCGCCAGCAGCTATCGGACAGGTTTAACAGATACGCAGTATTTT. Translation gives CASSYRTGLTDTQYF.

This chain links TRBV19 with TRBJ1-2; 8 bases align to TRBD1. Losses at the gene ends were 5 bases for V and 8 bases for J; bases not matched to a gene: 4. Germline lookup yields CDR1 LNHDA and CDR2 SQIVND (reference sequence). This CDR3 contains 12 residues. The CDR3: CASSGTGQGYTF. The CDR3 DNA sequence: TGTGCCAGTAGTGGGACAGGTCAGGGCTACACCTTC.

The chain recombines TRBV15 with TRBJ2-3, with 9 bases identical to TRBD2. CDR1 and CDR2 from the germline V gene are LNHNV and YYDKDF (reference sequence). This CDR3 spans 16 amino acids. V dropped 1 base and J dropped 4; count of bases not matched to a gene: 6. In DNA, the CDR3 is TGTGCCACCAGCAGAGGAGATAGCGGGGGACCAGATACGCAGTATTTT. Amino acid sequence: CATSRGDSGGPDTQYF. The full variable domain, its missing parts supplied by reference TRBV15 and TRBJ2-3, is DAMVIQNPRYQVTQFGKPVTLSCSQTLNHNVMYWYQQKSSQAPKLLFHYYDKDFNNEADTPDNFQSRRPNTSFCFLDIRSPGLGDTAMYLCATSRGDSGGPDTQYFGPGTRLTVL.

The V call is TRBV5-1, the J call TRBJ1-6; 10 bases are shared with TRBD1. The CDR3 is 15 residues long. The ends lost 4 bases at V and 6 bases at J; junction bases unmatched: 4. The germline CDR1 and CDR2 sequences are SGHRS and YFSETQ. CDR3 amino acids: CASSRDRGGNSPLHF. CDR3 bases: TGCGCCAGCAGCCGGGACAGGGGAGGTAATTCACCCCTCCACTTT.

The chain is built from TRBV7-2 and TRBJ1-5, with D perhaps matching TRBD1 (5 bases). This CDR3 spans 14 amino acids. Germline CDR1 is SGHTA and CDR2 is FQGNSA. V lost 2 bases and J lost 5, with 10 bases in between. CDR3 sequence (DNA): TGTGCCAGCAGCTTACAGGGCGGTCATCAGCCCCAGCATTTT. Encoded protein: CASSLQGGHQPQHF.

This chain connects TRBV6-1 to TRBJ1-5; 7 positions agree with TRBD1. The CDR3 covers 18 residues. CDR1 is MNHNS and CDR2 is SASEGT in the germline V gene. The V segment lost 0 bases and the J segment 0 bases; nucleotides outside the gene matches: 8. CDR3 protein: CASSEARRGLYSNQPQHF. The DNA of the CDR3 is TGTGCCAGCAGTGAAGCGCGCAGGGGGTTGTATAGCAATCAGCCCCAGCATTTT.

This rearrangement joins TRBV9 to TRBJ1-1, with unresolved D. The CDR3 is 13 amino acids. Trimming shortened V by 2 bases and J by 3 bases, and 8 bases separated the two germline ends. Germline V gene sequence: CDR1 SGDLS, CDR2 YYNGEE. Here the CDR3 reads CASSVGEYTEAFF. The DNA of the CDR3 is TGTGCCAGCAGCGTTGGAGAATACACTGAAGCTTTCTTT.